Here is one T cell receptor beta chain with its context. The table came from immunoSEQ multiplex PCR; TCRdb's copy has only in-frame clones and leaves some out. The table includes about 88,000 clones, 90% detected once. The sample comes from a study of PD-L1 blockade in urothelial cancer. Study summary: Starting in the mid-2010s, patients were given atezolizumab (1,200 mg intravenously every 3 weeks). After treatment start, blood was analyzed at 3 weeks (second dose) and at 6 weeks.

Germline V gene data show CDR1 as MNHEY and CDR2 as SVGAGI. V lost 4 bases and J 4 bases, leaving 13 bases between the germline ends. The CDR3 spans 14 residues. The sequencing used PBMCs, collected around atezolizumab (anti-PD-L1) treatment. The origin of this receptor is a man in his fifties or sixties with urothelial cancer. The chain has TRBV6-5 and TRBJ1-1; perhaps TRBD1 as D (5 bases). CDR3 protein: CASSWGGVGTEAFF. CDR3 DNA sequence: TGTGCCAGCAGTTGGGGCGGGGTGGGCACTGAAGCTTTCTTT.